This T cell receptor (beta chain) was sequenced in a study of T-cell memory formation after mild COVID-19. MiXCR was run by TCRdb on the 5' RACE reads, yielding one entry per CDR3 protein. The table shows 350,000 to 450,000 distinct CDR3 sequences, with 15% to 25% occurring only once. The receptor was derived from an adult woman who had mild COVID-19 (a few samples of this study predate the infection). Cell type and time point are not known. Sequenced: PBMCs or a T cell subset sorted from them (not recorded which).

CDR3 protein: CASSLRERGNTEAFF. In DNA, the CDR3 is TGTGCCAGCAGCTTACGGGAGAGGGGGAACACTGAAGCTTTCTTT. The chain uses TRBV7-8 and TRBJ1-1; D is perhaps TRBD1 (5 bases). Germline CDR1 SGHVS, CDR2 FQNEAQ. This CDR3 is 15 amino acids long. The V end was cut by 2 bases, the J end by 1 base, with 11 bases between.